The source of this T cell receptor beta chain is a study of T cells in Graves' hyperthyroidism and ophthalmopathy. Study information: Prior to any treatment, at the point of initial diagnosis, peripheral blood was collected. Study findings and constraints: Blood also held most thyroid clonotypes expanded beyond 0.001. Ophthalmopathy was separated from stable hyperthyroidism by a 13 V-J model.

Diagnosing involved the use of clinical symptoms, serum thyroxine and TRAb, thyroid ultrasound and orbital computed tomography. As concerns this clonotype: Its cognate antigen is unknown. Being one base from a much bigger clone, this may be a read error.

There were TCR beta CDR3 regions amplified from RNA transcripts. HTBI primers were employed in a first-round RT-PCR of the TCR CDR3. Each CDR3 protein is one row after TCRdb ran MiXCR on the multiplex PCR reads. The top ten hold about a third of the sample, which has over 700,000 distinct CDR3 sequences, about 35% seen once. Germline-derived CDR1 and CDR2 are SGHDT and YYEEEE. The CDR3 consists of 12 residues. Sequenced sample: blood. The chain has TRBV5-6 and TRBJ2-7; no clear D gene. The TCR sequence derives from a woman aged 35 to 49 with Graves' hyperthyroidism. CDR3 sequence: CASSLAEYEQSF. DNA of the CDR3: TGTGCCAGCAGCTTAGCAGAATACGAGCAGTCCTTC.